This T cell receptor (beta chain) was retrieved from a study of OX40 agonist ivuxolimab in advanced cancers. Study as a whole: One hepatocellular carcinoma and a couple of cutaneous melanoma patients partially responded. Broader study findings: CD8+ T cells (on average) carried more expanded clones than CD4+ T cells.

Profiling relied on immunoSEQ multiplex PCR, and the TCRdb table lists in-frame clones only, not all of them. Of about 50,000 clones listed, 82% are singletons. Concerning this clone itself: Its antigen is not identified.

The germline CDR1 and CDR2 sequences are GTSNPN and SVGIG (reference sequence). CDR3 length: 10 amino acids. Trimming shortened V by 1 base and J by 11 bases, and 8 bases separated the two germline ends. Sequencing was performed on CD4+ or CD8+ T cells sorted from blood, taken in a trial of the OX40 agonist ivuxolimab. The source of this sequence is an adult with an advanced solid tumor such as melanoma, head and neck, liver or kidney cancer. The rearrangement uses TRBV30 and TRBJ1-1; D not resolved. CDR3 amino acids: CAWSDGFAFF. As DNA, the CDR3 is TGTGCCTGGAGTGACGGGTTCGCTTTCTTT. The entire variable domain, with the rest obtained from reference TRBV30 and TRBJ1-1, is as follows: SQTIHQWPATLVQPVGSPLSLECTVEGTSNPNLYWYRQAAGRGLQLLFYSVGIGQISSEVPQNLSASRPQDRQFILSSKKLLLSDSGFYLCAWSDGFAFFGQGTRLTVV.